This T cell receptor (beta chain) is from a study of cytomegalovirus exposure and HLA in healthy donors. The PCR contained 60 Vbeta and 13 Jbeta primers. Repertoires were generated with immunoSEQ multiplex PCR, while TCRdb's copy carries only in-frame clones and drops some. This table has about 93,000 clones, 60% to 80% appearing once. The sequence was obtained from a boy aged 5-17 years in good health and CMV-seronegative. Sequencing was performed on PBMCs.

CDR3 sequence: CASSARIRGKEYNEQFF. CDR3 DNA: TGTGCCAGCAGCGCGAGGATTCGCGGGAAGGAGTACAATGAGCAGTTCTTC. The V and J genes are TRBV9 and TRBJ2-1, with D perhaps TRBD2 (6 bases). Trimming took off 3 bases at V and 4 bases at J, with 20 bases between the two ends. Per the germline V gene, CDR1 is SGDLS and CDR2 is YYNGEE. The CDR3 covers 17 residues. Using reference TRBV9 and TRBJ2-1 for the parts outside the CDR3, the full variable domain is DSGVTQTPKHLITATGQRVTLRCSPRSGDLSVYWYQQSLDQGLQFLIQYYNGEERAKGNILERFSAQQFPDLHSELNLSSLELGDSALYFCASSARIRGKEYNEQFFGPGTRLTVL.